These 11 T cell receptor beta chains originate from one sample sequenced in a study of human CD8 memory T cell subsets. By UMI-labeled 5' RACE, the TCR beta libraries were made. TCRdb reprocessed the 5' RACE reads; each CDR3 protein has one entry and no DNA is given. The sample table sets out some 10,000 distinct CDR3 sequences. The sample consisted of CD8+ stem-like memory T cells (TSCM and TCM) sorted from PBMCs. The subset denotes: stem-like memory CD8 T cells (TSTEM), CCR7+ PD-1- TIGIT-. The receptors were sampled from a human donor in good health.

This chain links TRBV6-2 or TRBV6-3 with TRBJ2-2; TCRdb's assignment of TRBD1 cannot be checked, as there is no DNA. The CDR3 is 14 residues long. In germline, CDR1 is MNHEY, CDR2 SVGEGT. CDR3 sequence reads: CASSNGQGTGELFF.

The chain joins TRBV18 to TRBJ2-7; without DNA, the TCRdb call of TRBD2 cannot be checked. Germline values: CDR1 KGHSH, CDR2 LQKENI. The CDR3 is 15 residues long. The CDR3 loop reads CASSYLGGESYEQYF. Drawing the rest from reference TRBV18 and TRBJ2-7, the complete variable domain is NAGVMQNPRHLVRRRGQEARLRCSPMKGHSHVYWYRQLPEEGLKFMVYLQKENIIDESGMPKERFSAEFPKEGPSILRIQQVVRGDSAAYFCASSYLGGESYEQYFGPGTRLTVT.

This CDR3 is CASSNRTSGSYNEQFF. This chain joins TRBV21-1 and TRBJ2-1; TCRdb indicates TRBD2, and absent DNA this call remains unverified. TRBV21-1 is a pseudogene. The CDR3 runs 16 residues.

This clonotype is classed as medium-sized (0.01 to 0.1%) by frequency. The chain employs TRBV11-2 and TRBJ2-1. The germline CDR1 and CDR2 sequences are SGHAT and FQNNGV. This CDR3 is built from 14 residues. The CDR3: CASSLTWTGNEQFF.

In terms of frequency, this clonotype is medium-sized. This sequence joins TRBV29-1 and TRBJ2-7. This CDR3 spans 12 amino acids. Germline assignment: CDR1 SQVTM and CDR2 ANQGSEA. CDR3 protein: CSVTLSGYEQYF.

According to its frequency, this clonotype is medium-sized (0.01 to 0.1%). V is TRBV20-1 and J is TRBJ2-7. The CDR3 length is 13 residues. Germline CDR1 is DFQATT and CDR2 is SNEGSKA (reference sequence). CDR3: CSARSSDSYEQYF.

The chain recombines TRBV7-8 with TRBJ2-7; TCRdb's assignment of TRBD1 cannot be checked, as there is no DNA. The CDR3 runs 14 residues. Looked up from germline, CDR1 is SGHVS and CDR2 is FQNEAQ. The CDR3 sequence: CASRAGGSSYEQYF.

The rearrangement joins TRBV28 to TRBJ2-2; TCRdb selects TRBD1, and the lack of DNA leaves this call unchecked. Germline assignment: CDR1 MDHEN and CDR2 SYDVKM. The length of the CDR3 is 16 residues. CDR3 residues: CASSWTGVTNTGELFF.

This chain connects TRBV3-1 to TRBJ2-3; as DNA is missing, the TRBD1 call by TCRdb cannot be tested. This CDR3 has 15 residues. From germline, CDR1 is LGHDT and CDR2 YNNKEL (reference sequence). The chain's CDR3 is CASSQEVPGTDTQYF.

The chain employs TRBV6-5 and TRBJ1-2. The CDR3 covers 14 residues. Looked up from germline, CDR1 is MNHEY and CDR2 is SVGAGI. The CDR3 sequence: CASSYSTTNYGYTF.

The rearrangement uses TRBV15 and TRBJ2-7; TCRdb names TRBD1, which stays unverified in the absence of DNA. CDR3 length equals 14 residues. Germline V CDR1 and CDR2: LNHNV, YYDKDF (reference sequence). The CDR3 sequence is CATSNRGLPYEQYF.